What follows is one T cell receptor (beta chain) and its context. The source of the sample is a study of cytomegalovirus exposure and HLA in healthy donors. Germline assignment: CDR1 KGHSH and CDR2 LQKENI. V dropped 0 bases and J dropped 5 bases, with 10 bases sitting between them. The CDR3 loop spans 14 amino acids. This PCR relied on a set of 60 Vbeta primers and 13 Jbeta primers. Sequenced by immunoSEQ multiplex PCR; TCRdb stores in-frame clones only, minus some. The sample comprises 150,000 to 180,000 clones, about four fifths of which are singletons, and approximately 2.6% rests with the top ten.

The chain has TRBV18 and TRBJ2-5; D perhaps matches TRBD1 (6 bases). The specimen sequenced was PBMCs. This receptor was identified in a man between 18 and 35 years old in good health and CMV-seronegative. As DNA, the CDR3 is TGTGCCAGCTCACCACCTCCAGGGGCGGAGACCCAGTACTTC. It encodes CASSPPPGAETQYF.